The T cell receptor beta chain under discussion was sequenced for a study of OX40 agonist ivuxolimab in advanced cancers. About the research overall: Patients enrolled in dose escalation were diagnosed with hepatocellular carcinoma, melanoma, renal cell or head and neck cancer.

Trimming left V 0 bases short and J 7 bases short, with 12 bases between. From germline, CDR1 is SGHAT and CDR2 FQNNGV. This CDR3 contains 15 residues. Using immunoSEQ multiplex PCR, the repertoire was profiled, and TCRdb retains in-frame clones only, with some absent. The repertoire holds some 40,000 clones, with approximately 85% as singletons. This chain connects TRBV11-2 to TRBJ2-2; D gene unclear. The sample consisted of CD4+ or CD8+ T cells sorted from blood, taken in a trial of the OX40 agonist ivuxolimab. This sequence was found in an adult with an advanced solid tumor such as melanoma, head and neck, liver or kidney cancer. The CDR3 loop reads CASSLDWTGDGELFF. The CDR3 DNA follows: TGTGCCAGCAGCTTAGATTGGACGGGCGACGGGGAGCTGTTTTTT. Full variable domain (outside the CDR3, taken from reference TRBV11-2 and TRBJ2-2): EAGVAQSPRYKIIEKRQSVAFWCNPISGHATLYWYQQILGQGPKLLIQFQNNGVVDDSQLPKDRFSAERLKGVDSTLKIQPAKLEDSAVYLCASSLDWTGDGELFFGEGSRLTVL.